Here is one T cell receptor (beta chain) with its context. The CDR3 consists of 12 residues. V trimming: 4 bases; J trimming: 15 bases; junction bases outside the gene matches: 7. Germline V gene lookup returns CDR1 MNHEY and CDR2 SVGAGI. These data are taken from a study of T cell repertoires in cytomegalovirus infection. TCRdb recomputed calls from the reads with MiXCR, one row per CDR3 protein. The top ten hold around 2.8% of the sample, which has around 740,000 distinct CDR3 sequences, about 40% seen once. Sequencing was performed on PBMCs. This chain joins TRBV6-5 and TRBJ2-1, with 9 bases identical to TRBD1. The clonotype originates from a human donor in good health (CMV status not recorded). Some clones in this sample may be carry-over from other donors' samples. The CDR3 sequence: CASSLGTGTSFF. CDR3 nucleotide sequence: TGTGCCAGCAGTTTAGGGACAGGGACGTCGTTCTTC.